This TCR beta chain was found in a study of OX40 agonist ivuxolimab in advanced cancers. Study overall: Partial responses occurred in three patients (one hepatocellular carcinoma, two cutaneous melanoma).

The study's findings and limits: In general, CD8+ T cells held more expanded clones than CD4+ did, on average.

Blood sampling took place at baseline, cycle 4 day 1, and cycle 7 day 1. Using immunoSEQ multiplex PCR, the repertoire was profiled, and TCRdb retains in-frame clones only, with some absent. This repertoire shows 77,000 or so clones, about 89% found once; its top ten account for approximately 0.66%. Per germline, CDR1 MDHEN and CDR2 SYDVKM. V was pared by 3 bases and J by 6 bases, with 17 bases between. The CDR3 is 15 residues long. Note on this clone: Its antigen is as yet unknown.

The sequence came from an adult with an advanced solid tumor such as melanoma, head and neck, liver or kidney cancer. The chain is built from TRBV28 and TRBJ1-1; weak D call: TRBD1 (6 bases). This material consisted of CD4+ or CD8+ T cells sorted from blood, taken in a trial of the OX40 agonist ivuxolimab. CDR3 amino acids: CASSFFGGWGAEAFF. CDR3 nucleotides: TGTGCCAGCAGTTTTTTCGGGGGCTGGGGCGCTGAAGCTTTCTTT.